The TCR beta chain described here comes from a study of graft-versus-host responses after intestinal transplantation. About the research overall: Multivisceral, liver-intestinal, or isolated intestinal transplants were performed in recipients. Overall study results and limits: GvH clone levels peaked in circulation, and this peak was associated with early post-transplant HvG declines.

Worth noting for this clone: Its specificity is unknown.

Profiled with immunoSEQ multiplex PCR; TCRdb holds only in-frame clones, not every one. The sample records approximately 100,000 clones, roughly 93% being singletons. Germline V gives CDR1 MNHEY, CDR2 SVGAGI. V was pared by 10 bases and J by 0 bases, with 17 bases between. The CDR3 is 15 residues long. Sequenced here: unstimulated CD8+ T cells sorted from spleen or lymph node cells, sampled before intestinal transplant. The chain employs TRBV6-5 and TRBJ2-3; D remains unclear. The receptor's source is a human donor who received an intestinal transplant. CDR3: CATLPAASSTDTQYF. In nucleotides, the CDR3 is TGTGCCACCTTGCCGGCAGCCTCTAGCACAGATACGCAGTATTTT.